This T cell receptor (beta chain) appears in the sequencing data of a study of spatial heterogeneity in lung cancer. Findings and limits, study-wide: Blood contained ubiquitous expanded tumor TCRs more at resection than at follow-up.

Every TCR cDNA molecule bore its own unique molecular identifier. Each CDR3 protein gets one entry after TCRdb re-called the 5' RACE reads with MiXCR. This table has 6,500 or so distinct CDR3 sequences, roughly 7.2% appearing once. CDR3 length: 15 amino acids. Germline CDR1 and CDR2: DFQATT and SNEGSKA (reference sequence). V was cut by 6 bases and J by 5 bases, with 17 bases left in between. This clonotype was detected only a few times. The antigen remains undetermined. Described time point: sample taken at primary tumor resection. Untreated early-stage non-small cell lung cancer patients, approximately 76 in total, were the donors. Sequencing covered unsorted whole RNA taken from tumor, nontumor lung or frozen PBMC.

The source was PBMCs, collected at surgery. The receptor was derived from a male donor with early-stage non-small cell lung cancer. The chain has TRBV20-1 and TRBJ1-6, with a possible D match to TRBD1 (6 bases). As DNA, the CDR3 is TGCAGTGCAGCTCTCCCCCCAGGGGATAATTCACCCCTCCACTTT. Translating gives CSAALPPGDNSPLHF.